The sequence of this TCR beta chain was determined in a study of cytomegalovirus exposure and HLA in healthy donors. Profiling relied on immunoSEQ multiplex PCR, and the TCRdb table lists in-frame clones only, not all of them. The repertoire has about 130,000 clones, around 90% of them found once; the top ten carry 1.5% to 2.5%. Study results and caveats: TCR sequences were mostly rare, though some public TCRs occurred in many donors. The classifier reportedly diagnosed cytomegalovirus status with high sensitivity and specificity.

A word on this clone: The antigen is undetermined.

Germline V gene sequence: CDR1 SGHRS, CDR2 YFSETQ. Trimming took 0 bases from V and 3 from J; bases not matched to a gene: 8. CDR3 length: 16 residues. Specimen: PBMCs. This TCR derives from a woman aged 18-29 years in good health and CMV-seronegative. The chain couples TRBV5-1 to TRBJ2-7, with 8 bases identical to TRBD1. The CDR3 nucleotides read TGCGCCAGCAGCTTGGCAGGGGCAGGGGGCGGCTACGAGCAGTACTTC. It specifies CASSLAGAGGGYEQYF.